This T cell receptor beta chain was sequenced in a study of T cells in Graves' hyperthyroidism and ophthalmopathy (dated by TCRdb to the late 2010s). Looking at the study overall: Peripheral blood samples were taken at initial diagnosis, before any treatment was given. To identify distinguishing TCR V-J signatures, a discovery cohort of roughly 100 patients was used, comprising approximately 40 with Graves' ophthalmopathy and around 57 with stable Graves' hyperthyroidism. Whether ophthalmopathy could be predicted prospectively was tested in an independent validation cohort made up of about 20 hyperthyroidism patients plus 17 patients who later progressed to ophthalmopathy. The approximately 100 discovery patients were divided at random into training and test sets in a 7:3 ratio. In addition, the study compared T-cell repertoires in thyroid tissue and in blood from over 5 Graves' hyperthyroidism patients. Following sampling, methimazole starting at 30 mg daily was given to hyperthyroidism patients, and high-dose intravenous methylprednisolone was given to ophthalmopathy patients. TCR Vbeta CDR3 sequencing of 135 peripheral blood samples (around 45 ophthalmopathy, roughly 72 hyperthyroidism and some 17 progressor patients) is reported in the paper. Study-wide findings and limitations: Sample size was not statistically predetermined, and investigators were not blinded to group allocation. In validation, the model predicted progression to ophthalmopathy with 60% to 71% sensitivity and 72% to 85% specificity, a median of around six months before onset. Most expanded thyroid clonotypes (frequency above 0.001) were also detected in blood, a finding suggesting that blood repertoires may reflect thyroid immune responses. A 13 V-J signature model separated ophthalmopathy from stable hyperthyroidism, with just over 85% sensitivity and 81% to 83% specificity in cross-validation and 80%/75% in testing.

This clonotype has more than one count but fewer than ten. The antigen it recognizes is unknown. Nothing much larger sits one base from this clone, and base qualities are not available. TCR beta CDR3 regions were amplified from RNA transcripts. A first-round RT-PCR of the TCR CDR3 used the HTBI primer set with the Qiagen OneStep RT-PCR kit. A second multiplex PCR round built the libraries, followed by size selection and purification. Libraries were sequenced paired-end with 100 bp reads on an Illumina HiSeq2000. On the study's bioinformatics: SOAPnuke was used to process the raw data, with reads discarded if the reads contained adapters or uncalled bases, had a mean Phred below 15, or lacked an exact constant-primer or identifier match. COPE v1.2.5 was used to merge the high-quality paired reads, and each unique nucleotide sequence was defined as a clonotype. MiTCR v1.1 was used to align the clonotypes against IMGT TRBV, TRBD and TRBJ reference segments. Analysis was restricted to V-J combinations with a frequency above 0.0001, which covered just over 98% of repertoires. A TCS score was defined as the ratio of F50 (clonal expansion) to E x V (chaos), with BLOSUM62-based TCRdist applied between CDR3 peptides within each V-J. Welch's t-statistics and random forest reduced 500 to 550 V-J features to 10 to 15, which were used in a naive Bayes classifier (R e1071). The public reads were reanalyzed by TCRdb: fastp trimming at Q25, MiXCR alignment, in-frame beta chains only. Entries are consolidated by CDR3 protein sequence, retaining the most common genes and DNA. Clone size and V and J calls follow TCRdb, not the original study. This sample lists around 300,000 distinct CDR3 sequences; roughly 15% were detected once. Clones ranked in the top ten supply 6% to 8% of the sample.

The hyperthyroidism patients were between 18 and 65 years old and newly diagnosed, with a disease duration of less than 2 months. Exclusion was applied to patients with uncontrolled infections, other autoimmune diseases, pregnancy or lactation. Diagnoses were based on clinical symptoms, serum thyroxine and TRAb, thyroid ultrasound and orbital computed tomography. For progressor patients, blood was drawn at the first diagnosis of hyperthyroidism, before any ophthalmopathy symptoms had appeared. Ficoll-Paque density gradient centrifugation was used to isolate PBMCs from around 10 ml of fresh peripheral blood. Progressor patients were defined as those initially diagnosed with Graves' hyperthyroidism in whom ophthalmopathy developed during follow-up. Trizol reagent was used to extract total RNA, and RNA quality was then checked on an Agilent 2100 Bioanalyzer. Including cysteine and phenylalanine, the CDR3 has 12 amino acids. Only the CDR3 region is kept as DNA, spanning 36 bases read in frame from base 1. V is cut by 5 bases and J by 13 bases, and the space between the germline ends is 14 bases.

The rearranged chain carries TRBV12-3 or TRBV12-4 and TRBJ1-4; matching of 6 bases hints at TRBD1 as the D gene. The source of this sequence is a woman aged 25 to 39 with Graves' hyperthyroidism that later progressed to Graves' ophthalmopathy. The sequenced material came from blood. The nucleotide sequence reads TGTGCCAGCAGTGAGAACAGGGTTGCACTGTTTTTT. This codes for CASSENRVALFF.